This T cell receptor (beta chain) came from a study of T cells in Graves' hyperthyroidism and ophthalmopathy. Broader study findings: Researchers found most expanded thyroid clonotypes above 0.001 in blood as well.

On this clonotype: Its specificity is not known.

Template material for amplifying TCR beta CDR3 regions consisted of RNA transcripts. A first-round RT-PCR of the TCR CDR3 used the HTBI primer set. Via MiXCR, TCRdb re-called the multiplex PCR reads, giving one row per CDR3 protein. The sample yields around 25,000 distinct CDR3 sequences, around 54% seen once. The study left out patients who had uncontrolled infection, other autoimmune disease, pregnancy or lactation. CDR1 is SEHNR and CDR2 is FQNEAQ in the germline V gene (reference sequence). The CDR3 sequence is 15 residues long. V was pared by 5 bases and J by 3 bases, with 7 bases of the junction left unmatched.

The receptor comes from a woman between 35 and 50 years old with Graves' hyperthyroidism that later progressed to Graves' ophthalmopathy. The sample was blood. The J gene is TRBJ2-7, the V gene TRBV7-9, with 10 bases aligning to TRBD1. The DNA for the CDR3 is TGTGCCAGCAGCCCAACGGGACAGGGGTTCTACGAGCAGTACTTC. This translates into CASSPTGQGFYEQYF.